The 20 T cell receptor beta chains below come from one sample, sequenced in a study of CXCR3-negative and CXCR3-positive naive CD8 T cells. Study results and caveats: CXCR3-positive naive cells had TRB CDR3s that were more hydrophobic than CXCR3-negative naive cells had.

5' RACE with UMI labels generated the TRB cDNA libraries. From its re-call of the 5' RACE reads, TCRdb lists each CDR3 protein once, without DNA. The data show 95,000 to 100,000 distinct CDR3 sequences, and the top ten clones hold approximately 1.1%. These receptors have no identified antigens. The material sequenced was naive CXCR3+ CD8+ T cells from blood. Subset described: CD45RO-CCR7+CD27+CD95- naive CD8+ T cells expressing CXCR3 (TNR3+). The receptors stem from a human donor in good health. Some clones in this sample may be carry-over from other donors' samples.

The genes are TRBV7-2 and TRBJ2-2. Germline CDR1 and CDR2: SGHTA and FQGNSA. The CDR3 extends over 15 amino acids. CDR3 region: CASSPWAGNTGELFF.

The V call is TRBV28, the J call TRBJ2-1; TCRdb lists TRBD1, though no DNA is available to test this call. The CDR3 totals 14 residues. Germline V CDR1 and CDR2: MDHEN, SYDVKM. The CDR3 sequence: CASSLFRGSNEQFF.

The chain links TRBV19 to TRBJ1-1; TCRdb proposes TRBD1, but this gene call is untestable without DNA. There are 14 residues in the CDR3. CDR1 is LNHDA and CDR2 is SQIVND in the germline V gene (reference sequence). This CDR3 is CASSAGTGFTEAFF. The entire variable domain, with the rest obtained from reference TRBV19 and TRBJ1-1, is as follows: DGGITQSPKYLFRKEGQNVTLSCEQNLNHDAMYWYRQDPGQGLRLIYYSQIVNDFQKGDIAEGYSVSREKKESFPLTVTSAQKNPTAFYLCASSAGTGFTEAFFGQGTRLTVV.

This sequence joins TRBV6-5 and TRBJ2-2; without DNA, the TCRdb call of TRBD1 cannot be checked. CDR1 and CDR2 (germline): MNHEY, SVGAGI. This CDR3 is built from 17 residues. This chain's CDR3 is CASSYPRQGGSTGELFF.

The chain links TRBV29-1 to TRBJ2-3; the TCRdb D gene call, TRBD1, has no DNA to confirm it. The CDR3 extends over 17 amino acids. Germline assignment: CDR1 SQVTM and CDR2 ANQGSEA. CDR3 sequence: CSVDGTVGGASTDTQYF.

The chain uses TRBV6-6 and TRBJ2-1; lacking DNA, the TRBD2 call made by TCRdb goes unchecked. Germline lookup yields CDR1 MNHNY and CDR2 SVGAGI (reference sequence). The CDR3 is made up of 14 amino acids. This chain's CDR3 is CASSYSISGDYLVF.

The chain combines TRBV27 with TRBJ2-7; there is no DNA to check the TCRdb D call of TRBD2. The length of the CDR3 is 15 residues. Germline V lookup: CDR1 MNHEY, CDR2 SMNVEV (reference sequence). The CDR3 reads CASNKLAGLSYEQYF.

The chain couples TRBV7-9 to TRBJ2-1; no DNA is available, so the TRBD2 call from TCRdb remains unchecked. Germline values: CDR1 SEHNR, CDR2 FQNEAQ (reference sequence). This CDR3 contains 19 residues. This chain's CDR3 is CASSQHPPTSLLSYNEQFF.

The chain uses TRBV14 and TRBJ2-1; TCRdb proposes TRBD1, but this gene call is untestable without DNA. The germline gives CDR1 SGHDN, CDR2 FVKESK. This CDR3 region has 12 residues. CDR3 residues: CATRLTDNEQFF.

This chain uses TRBV12-3 or TRBV12-4 with TRBJ2-7; the D call from TCRdb, TRBD1, cannot be confirmed without DNA. This CDR3 contains 14 residues. The CDR3 region is CASSPGQGMNEQYF.

V gene TRBV10-3 combines with J gene TRBJ2-3; TCRdb names TRBD2, which stays unverified in the absence of DNA. The germline CDR1 and CDR2 sequences are ENHRY and SYGVKD. The CDR3 has 18 amino acids. CDR3: CAISERRTSGTITDTQYF.

This rearrangement joins TRBV6-5 to TRBJ2-3. Per germline, CDR1 MNHEY and CDR2 SVGAGI. The CDR3 totals 14 residues. The CDR3 protein is CASSSFVSTDTQYF.

This chain uses TRBV3-1 with TRBJ1-2. The CDR3 totals 14 residues. Germline CDR1 LGHDT, CDR2 YNNKEL (reference sequence). The CDR3 sequence is CASSQDLGNYGYTF. Variable domain in full (rest from reference TRBV3-1 and TRBJ1-2): DTAVSQTPKYLVTQMGNDKSIKCEQNLGHDTMYWYKQDSKKFLKIMFSYNNKELIINETVPNRFSPKSPDKAHLNLHINSLELGDSAVYFCASSQDLGNYGYTFGSGTRLTVV.

The rearrangement uses TRBV7-3 and TRBJ2-7; TCRdb calls TRBD1, which cannot be checked without DNA. Per the germline V gene, CDR1 is SGHTA and CDR2 is FQGTGA. The length of the CDR3 is 14 residues. This CDR3 is CASSPRGPGDEQYF.

The chain links TRBV21-1 to TRBJ2-7; the TRBD2 assignment by TCRdb is unverifiable without DNA. TRBV21-1 is given as a pseudogene. The CDR3 is made up of 17 amino acids. This CDR3 reads CASSKDPPDPEDYEQYF.

The chain combines TRBV2 with TRBJ1-2; TCRdb lists TRBD1, though no DNA is available to test this call. Looked up from germline, CDR1 is SNHLY and CDR2 is FYNNEI. This CDR3 spans 11 amino acids. CDR3 region: CASSPFPSGTF.

The chain is built from TRBV20-1 and TRBJ2-7. Germline assignment: CDR1 DFQATT and CDR2 SNEGSKA (reference sequence). The CDR3 consists of 12 residues. This chain's CDR3 is CSASGVKYEQYF.

This sequence joins TRBV7-2 and TRBJ1-4; checking the TCRdb D call of TRBD1 is not possible without DNA. This CDR3 region has 16 residues. Germline-derived CDR1 and CDR2 are SGHTA and FQGNSA. The CDR3 region is CASSLGPRQTNEKLFF.

J is TRBJ2-3 and V is TRBV7-9; TCRdb proposes TRBD2, but this gene call is untestable without DNA. Germline V lookup: CDR1 SEHNR, CDR2 FQNEAQ (reference sequence). The CDR3 covers 16 residues. The CDR3 sequence: CASSLPAAGGTDTQYF.

CDR3 loop: CASSTGRNTEAFF. V gene TRBV9 combines with J gene TRBJ1-1. The CDR3 loop spans 13 amino acids. Germline loops: CDR1 SGDLS, CDR2 YYNGEE. Full variable domain (outside the CDR3, taken from reference TRBV9 and TRBJ1-1): DSGVTQTPKHLITATGQRVTLRCSPRSGDLSVYWYQQSLDQGLQFLIQYYNGEERAKGNILERFSAQQFPDLHSELNLSSLELGDSALYFCASSTGRNTEAFFGQGTRLTVV.